The 2 T cell receptor beta chains listed next were all sequenced from one sample in a study of cytomegalovirus exposure and HLA in healthy donors. This PCR relied on a set of 60 Vbeta primers and 13 Jbeta primers. Repertoires were generated with immunoSEQ multiplex PCR, while TCRdb's copy carries only in-frame clones and drops some. The sample records approximately 130,000 clones, more than 65% being singletons. Material for sequencing was PBMCs. Receptors were obtained from a man aged 18 to 35 in good health and CMV-seropositive.

The chain uses TRBV11-1 and TRBJ1-1; no firm D call. The CDR3 runs 13 residues. Trimming removed 1 base from V and 1 base from J, with 4 bases in between. CDR1 and CDR2 from the germline V gene are SGHAT and FQDESV (reference sequence). CDR3: CASSLVQNTEAFF. As DNA, the CDR3 is TGTGCCAGCAGCTTAGTACAGAACACTGAAGCTTTCTTT.

The rearrangement links TRBV21-1 to TRBJ1-2; the DNA was not used to check the table's D call, TRBD1. TRBV21-1 is designated a pseudogene. The CDR3 length is 14 residues. CDR3 amino acids: CASSKGGTAYGYTF. The CDR3, as DNA: TGTGCCAGCAGCAAAGGTGGGACAGCTTATGGCTACACCTTC.